What follows is one T cell receptor (beta chain) and its context. Its antigen is unknown. The data were taken from a study of cytomegalovirus exposure and HLA in healthy donors. Study-wide context: The early release's HLA-typed donors yielded roughly 85 million unique TCRs. Findings and limits, study-wide: The Asian-associated ancestry cluster reportedly had fewer N-insertions than the roughly 700-donor mean in a later analysis. Researchers reported from a later analysis that most CMV-associated TCR beta chains appeared HLA-restricted. Another analysis was done later, and it associated roughly 15,000 TCR beta sequences with HLA alleles at 0.05 false discovery rate.

Vbeta (60) and Jbeta (13) primers were used in the PCR. Profiled with immunoSEQ multiplex PCR; TCRdb holds only in-frame clones, not every one. Seen here are some 130,000 clones, 78% observed once, and the top ten hold about 1.5%. Trimming cost V 1 base and J 0 bases, with 13 bases left between them. The CDR3 runs 17 residues. In germline, CDR1 is MGHRA, CDR2 YSYEKL. This TCR came from a young woman in good health and CMV-seronegative. The chain joins TRBV4-1 to TRBJ2-4, with TRBD1 as a possible D gene (6 bases). The sequenced sample consisted of PBMCs. The CDR3 nucleotides read TGCGCCAGCAGCCAAGTCCAGGGGAACGTAGCCAAAAACATTCAGTACTTC. Its protein product is CASSQVQGNVAKNIQYF.